Listed here are 22 T cell receptor beta chains from one sample, sequenced in a study of OX40 agonist ivuxolimab in advanced cancers. Sequencing used immunoSEQ multiplex PCR; TCRdb keeps in-frame clones, though not all of them. Of 60,000 to 75,000 clones in the sample, roughly 80% were seen once. Here the sequenced sample was CD4+ or CD8+ T cells sorted from blood, taken in a trial of the OX40 agonist ivuxolimab. Every receptor here comes from an adult with an advanced solid tumor such as melanoma, head and neck, liver or kidney cancer.

The chain carries TRBV27 and TRBJ2-1, with 9 bases that match TRBD1. Germline trimming cut 5 bases from V and 4 bases from J; bases unmatched to any gene: 6. The CDR3 consists of 15 residues. The V gene's germline CDR1 is MNHEY and CDR2 SMNVEV (reference sequence). CDR3 amino acids: CASSPRTGVYNEQFF. For the CDR3, the DNA is TGTGCCAGCAGTCCACGGACAGGGGTGTACAATGAGCAGTTCTTC.

This clone appeared a single time. Here the CDR3 DNA reads TGTGCCTGGATTGAGCAGGGCTATGGCTACACCTTC. As protein: CAWIEQGYGYTF. This chain joins TRBV30 and TRBJ1-2; a possible D gene is TRBD1 (5 bases). This CDR3 is 12 amino acids long. V lost 4 bases and J lost 4, with 10 bases in between. Germline loops: CDR1 GTSNPN, CDR2 SVGIG (reference sequence).

The gene calls are TRBV7-2 and TRBJ2-1; D gene unclear. CDR3 length equals 11 residues. Germline CDR1 reads SGHTA; CDR2 reads FQGNSA. The CDR3, as DNA: TGTGCTACCCTGGGGTACAATGAGCAGTTCTTC. Translation: CATLGYNEQFF.

V and J are TRBV7-9 and TRBJ1-4; D is undetermined. Germline V gene lookup returns CDR1 SEHNR and CDR2 FQNEAQ (reference sequence). The CDR3 consists of 14 residues. Trimming cost V 4 bases and J 7 bases, with 13 bases left between them. The DNA of the CDR3 is TGTGCCAGCAGCTCATCGCGGGAGACTGAAAAACTGTTTTTT. Its translation is CASSSSRETEKLFF.

The V and J genes are TRBV7-6 and TRBJ2-2; D is possibly TRBD1 (6 bases). Germline values: CDR1 SGHVS, CDR2 FNYEAQ. This CDR3 contains 14 residues. V was shortened by 6 bases and J by 2 bases, with 10 bases between the two germline ends. The CDR3 nucleotides read TGTGCCAGCAGTCGGACAGCAAACACCGGGGAGCTGTTTTTT. This codes for CASSRTANTGELFF.

The gene calls are TRBV9 and TRBJ2-5; 7 positions match TRBD2. The germline CDR1 and CDR2 sequences are SGDLS and YYNGEE. CDR3 length equals 13 residues. Trimming cost V 0 bases and J 7 bases; bases outside gene matches: 3. The CDR3 region is CASSVVPGGTQYF. The CDR3 DNA reads as TGTGCCAGCAGCGTAGTCCCGGGGGGGACCCAGTACTTC.

This chain connects TRBV28 to TRBJ1-4, with a tentative D call TRBD1 (6 bases). The CDR3 consists of 14 residues. Per germline, CDR1 MDHEN and CDR2 SYDVKM. Trimming took off 5 bases at V and 5 bases at J, with 12 bases between the two ends. The CDR3 loop is CASSQQGINEKLFF. For the CDR3, the DNA is TGTGCCAGCAGTCAACAGGGAATAAATGAAAAACTGTTTTTT.

V gene TRBV18 combines with J gene TRBJ2-3; D is unresolved. Germline CDR1 KGHSH, CDR2 LQKENI. V was cut by 5 bases and J by 4 bases, with 1 base left in between. The CDR3 contains 10 residues. CDR3 amino acids: CASSADTQYF. DNA for the CDR3: TGTGCCAGCTCAGCAGATACGCAGTATTTT.

In its sample, this clone was seen a few times. The chain is built from TRBV7-9 and TRBJ1-2; TRBD1 matches 7 bases. V was clipped by 6 bases and J by 3 bases; unmatched bases: 7. The CDR3 is 14 residues long. Germline V lookup: CDR1 SEHNR, CDR2 FQNEAQ (reference sequence). As DNA, the CDR3 is TGTGCCAGCAGATCAGACAGGGACTACTATGGCTACACCTTC. It codes for CASRSDRDYYGYTF.

The V gene is TRBV5-1, the J gene TRBJ2-5, with D maybe TRBD2 (5 bases). In germline, CDR1 is SGHRS, CDR2 YFSETQ. The CDR3 extends over 13 amino acids. The V and J ends lost 7 bases and 5 bases respectively, with 15 bases between them. This CDR3 reads CASLNAGEETQYF. DNA of the CDR3: TGCGCCAGCCTGAACGCCGGGGAGGAGACCCAGTACTTC.

The chain employs TRBV19 and TRBJ2-2; D possibly corresponds to TRBD2 (7 bases). CDR1 and CDR2 (germline): LNHDA, SQIVND (reference sequence). This CDR3 spans 15 amino acids. V was shortened by 3 bases and J by 4 bases, with 12 bases between the two germline ends. The CDR3 loop is CASSMSGGRTGELFF. The CDR3 bases are TGTGCCAGTAGTATGTCCGGGGGGCGCACCGGGGAGCTGTTTTTT. The variable domain in full, with the rest retrieved from reference TRBV19 and TRBJ2-2, is DGGITQSPKYLFRKEGQNVTLSCEQNLNHDAMYWYRQDPGQGLRLIYYSQIVNDFQKGDIAEGYSVSREKKESFPLTVTSAQKNPTAFYLCASSMSGGRTGELFFGEGSRLTVL.

The rearrangement links TRBV9 to TRBJ1-6, with 9 bases lining up with TRBD1. This CDR3 has 14 residues. CDR1 is SGDLS and CDR2 is YYNGEE in the germline V gene. Trimming removed 5 bases from V and 5 bases from J; junction bases left unmatched: 2. CDR3 sequence reads: CASRGDRDNSPLHF. The CDR3 nucleotides are TGTGCCAGCAGGGGGGACAGGGATAATTCACCCCTCCACTTT.

This chain joins TRBV6-5 and TRBJ2-2; TRBD1 matches at 7 bases. The V and J ends lost 6 bases and 4 bases, in that order; junction bases with no gene match: 5. Germline assignment: CDR1 MNHEY and CDR2 SVGAGI. The length of the CDR3 is 14 residues. The CDR3 DNA follows: TGTGCCAGCAGGCAGACAGGGACCACCGGGGAGCTGTTTTTT. It encodes CASRQTGTTGELFF.

The V gene is TRBV28, the J gene TRBJ2-1; 9 bases line up with TRBD2. CDR1 is MDHEN and CDR2 is SYDVKM in the germline V gene. The junction had 12 bases not matched to a gene; V was cut back by 5 bases and J by 7 bases. The CDR3 is 16 residues long. The CDR3 is CASSPAGVAGDNEQFF. CDR3 sequence (DNA): TGTGCCAGCAGTCCCGCAGGGGTAGCGGGAGATAATGAGCAGTTCTTC.

The chain uses TRBV6-5 and TRBJ1-1, with D uncertain. The ends were cut back, 2 bases at V and 6 bases at J, with 10 bases in the middle. CDR1 MNHEY and CDR2 SVGAGI come from the germline V gene. The CDR3 loop spans 13 amino acids. This chain's CDR3 is CASSYGLGAEAFF. The CDR3 nucleotides read TGTGCCAGCAGTTACGGCCTCGGGGCTGAAGCTTTCTTT.

The CDR3 DNA sequence: TGTGCCAGCAGCTTAGGAGGAGAGCAGTTCTTC. This encodes CASSLGGEQFF. The chain recombines TRBV7-9 with TRBJ2-1; D gene uncertain. The V and J ends lost 1 base and 10 bases respectively, with 5 bases between them. Germline V gives CDR1 SEHNR, CDR2 FQNEAQ (reference sequence). This CDR3 region has 11 residues.

V gene TRBV5-1 combines with J gene TRBJ2-5; D unclear. This CDR3 comprises 14 residues. With 4 bases removed from V and 11 bases from J, the gap between germline ends came to 21 bases. Per germline, CDR1 SGHRS and CDR2 YFSETQ. The CDR3 DNA follows: TGCGCCAGCAGCCCCGATACCATCGTCGGATCGCAGTACTTC. This codes for CASSPDTIVGSQYF.

About this clone itself: An end of the junction differs from the germline gene, which may be a read error. The chain combines TRBV7-9 with TRBJ1-1, with TRBD1 identical over 9 bases. CDR1 and CDR2 from the germline V gene are SEHNR and FQNEAQ (reference sequence). The CDR3 loop spans 12 amino acids. The DNA for the CDR3 is TGTGCCAGCAGCGATAGACAGGGGGAGCCGACCTTT. Protein sequence: CASSDRQGEPTF.

This clone occurred a few times. The chain has TRBV7-3 and TRBJ1-6; the D is unclear. Germline V gene data show CDR1 as SGHTA and CDR2 as FQGTGA. This CDR3 spans 14 amino acids. V was trimmed by 5 bases and J by 10 bases, leaving 15 bases between them. The CDR3 reads CASSRTDAGSPLHF. The CDR3 DNA follows: TGTGCCAGCAGCCGAACAGACGCTGGCTCACCCCTCCACTTT.

J is TRBJ2-5 and V is TRBV2; possibly TRBD2 for D (5 bases). This CDR3 is 13 amino acids long. In germline, CDR1 is SNHLY, CDR2 FYNNEI. The V end lost 6 bases, the J end lost 7 bases, and 15 bases lay between the germline ends. This chain's CDR3 is CASRTDPAGTQYF. CDR3 bases: TGTGCCAGCAGGACGGACCCGGCGGGGACCCAGTACTTC.

The chain couples TRBV2 to TRBJ1-1, with no clear D. V was pared by 9 bases and J by 5 bases, with 19 bases between. This CDR3 has 14 amino acids. Per the germline V gene, CDR1 is SNHLY and CDR2 is FYNNEI. In DNA form, the CDR3 reads TGTGCCAGTCTACTGTTGCCCCTATGGACTGAAGCTTTCTTT. It encodes CASLLLPLWTEAFF.

CDR3 DNA sequence: TGTGCCAGCAGCCAAGATACGGGAGTGTGGTACGAGCAGTACTTC. It is translated as CASSQDTGVWYEQYF. The J gene is TRBJ2-5, the V gene TRBV14; tentatively, D is TRBD2 (6 bases). Matching the DNA end better, TRBJ2-7 makes the J call doubtful. This CDR3 region has 15 residues. From germline, CDR1 is SGHDN and CDR2 FVKESK.